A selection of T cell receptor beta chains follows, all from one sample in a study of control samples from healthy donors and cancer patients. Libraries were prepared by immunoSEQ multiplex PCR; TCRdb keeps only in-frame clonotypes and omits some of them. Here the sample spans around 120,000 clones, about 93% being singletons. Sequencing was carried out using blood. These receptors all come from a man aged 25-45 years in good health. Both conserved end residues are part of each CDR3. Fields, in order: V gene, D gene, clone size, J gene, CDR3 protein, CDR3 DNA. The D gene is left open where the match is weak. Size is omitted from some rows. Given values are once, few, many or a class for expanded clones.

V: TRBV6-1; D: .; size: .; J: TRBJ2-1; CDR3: CASSEAKWPQFF; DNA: TGTGCCAGCAGTGAAGCGAAATGGCCCCAGTTCTTC
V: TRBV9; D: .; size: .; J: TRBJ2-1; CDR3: CASSPRATNEQFF; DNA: TGTGCCAGCAGCCCCCGGGCAACCAATGAGCAGTTCTTC
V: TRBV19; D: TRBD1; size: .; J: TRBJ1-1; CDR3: CASINRGIEGEAFF; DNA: TGTGCCAGTATAAACAGGGGGATTGAGGGAGAAGCTTTCTTT
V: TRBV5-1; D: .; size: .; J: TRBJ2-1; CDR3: CASSLPGEQFF; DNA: TGCGCCAGCAGCTTGCCGGGTGAGCAGTTCTTC
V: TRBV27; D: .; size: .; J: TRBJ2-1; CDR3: CASSLDSGISYNEQFF; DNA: TGTGCCAGCAGTTTAGATAGCGGTATCTCCTACAATGAGCAGTTCTTC
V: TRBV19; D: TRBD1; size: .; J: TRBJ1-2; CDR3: CASRVEGQRINYGYTF; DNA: TGTGCCAGTAGGGTGGAGGGACAGCGGATTAACTATGGCTACACCTTC
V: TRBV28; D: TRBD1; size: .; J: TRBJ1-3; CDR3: CASSETGPSNTIYF; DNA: TGTGCCAGCAGTGAGACAGGGCCATCAAACACCATATATTTT
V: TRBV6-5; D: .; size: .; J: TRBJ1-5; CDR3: CASSSSPLGSNQPQHF; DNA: TGTGCCAGCAGTTCGAGTCCCCTCGGGAGCAATCAGCCCCAGCATTTT
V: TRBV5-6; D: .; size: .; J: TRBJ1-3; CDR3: CASQDRFSGNTIYF; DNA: TGTGCCAGCCAGGACAGATTCTCTGGAAACACCATATATTTT
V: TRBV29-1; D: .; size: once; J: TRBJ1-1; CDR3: CSVETPRGEAFF; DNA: TGCAGCGTTGAAACCCCCAGGGGTGAAGCTTTCTTT
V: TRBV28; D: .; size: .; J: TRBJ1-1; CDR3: CASSLGEQGEAFF; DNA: TGTGCCAGCAGTTTGGGTGAGCAGGGTGAAGCTTTCTTT
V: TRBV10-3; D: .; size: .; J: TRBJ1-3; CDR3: CAISESSRTTSGNTIYF; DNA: TGTGCCATCAGTGAGTCGAGCAGGACCACCTCTGGAAACACCATATATTTT
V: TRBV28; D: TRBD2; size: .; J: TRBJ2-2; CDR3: CASSGGLAANTGELFF; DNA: TGTGCCAGCAGTGGAGGACTAGCGGCGAACACCGGGGAGCTGTTTTTT
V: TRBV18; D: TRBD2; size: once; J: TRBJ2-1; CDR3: CASSSAGTSGGKEQFF; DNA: TGTGCCAGCTCATCAGCTGGGACTAGCGGGGGGAAAGAGCAGTTCTTC
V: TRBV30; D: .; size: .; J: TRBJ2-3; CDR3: CAWSVQAPGTDTQYF; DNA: TGTGCCTGGAGTGTACAGGCACCCGGGACAGATACGCAGTATTTT
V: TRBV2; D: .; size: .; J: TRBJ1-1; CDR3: CASSVGVDEAFF; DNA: TGTGCCAGCAGTGTTGGGGTTGATGAAGCTTTCTTT
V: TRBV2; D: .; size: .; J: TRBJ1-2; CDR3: CASRQGQSYGYTF; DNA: TGTGCCAGCAGGCAGGGGCAGTCCTATGGCTACACCTTC
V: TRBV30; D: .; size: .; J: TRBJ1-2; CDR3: CAWSVYGRTSTVGYTF; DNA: TGTGCCTGGAGTGTATACGGCAGGACATCAACGGTTGGCTACACCTTC
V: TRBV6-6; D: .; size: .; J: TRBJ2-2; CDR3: CASSFTGELFF; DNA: TGTGCCAGCAGCTTCACCGGGGAGCTGTTTTTT
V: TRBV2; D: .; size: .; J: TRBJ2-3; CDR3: CASNGQFTDTQYF; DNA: TGTGCCAGCAATGGGCAATTCACAGATACGCAGTATTTT
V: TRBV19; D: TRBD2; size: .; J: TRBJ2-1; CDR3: CASSVPAGVTNEQFF; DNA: TGTGCCAGTAGCGTCCCAGCGGGGGTGACCAATGAGCAGTTCTTC
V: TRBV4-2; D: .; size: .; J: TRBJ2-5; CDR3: CASSQDLRETQYF; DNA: TGTGCCAGCAGCCAAGACTTGAGGGAGACCCAGTACTTC
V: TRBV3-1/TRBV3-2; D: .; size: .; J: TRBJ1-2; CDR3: CASSQDQDSYGYTF; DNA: TGTGCCAGCAGCCAAGACCAGGACAGCTATGGCTACACCTTC
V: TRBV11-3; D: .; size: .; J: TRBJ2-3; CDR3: CASSPSRSGDTQYF; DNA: TGTGCCAGCAGCCCCTCAAGGAGTGGAGATACGCAGTATTTT
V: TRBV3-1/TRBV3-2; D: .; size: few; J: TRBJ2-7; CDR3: CASSQAIAPNYEQYF; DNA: TGTGCCAGCAGCCAAGCTATAGCCCCTAACTACGAGCAGTACTTC
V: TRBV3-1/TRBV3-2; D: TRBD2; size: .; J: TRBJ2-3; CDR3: CASSRSLAGGTDTQYF; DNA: TGTGCCAGCAGCCGGAGCCTAGCGGGGGGGACAGATACGCAGTATTTT
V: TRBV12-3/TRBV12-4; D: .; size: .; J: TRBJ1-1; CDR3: CASSDSLNTEAFF; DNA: TGTGCCAGCAGCGACAGTTTGAACACTGAAGCTTTCTTT
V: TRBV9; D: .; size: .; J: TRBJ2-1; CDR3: CASGGSSYNEQFF; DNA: TGTGCCAGCGGGGGGAGCTCCTACAATGAGCAGTTCTTC
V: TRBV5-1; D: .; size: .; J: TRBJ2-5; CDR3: CASSQLRGGQETQYF; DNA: TGCGCCAGCAGCCAGCTCAGGGGGGGACAAGAGACCCAGTACTTC
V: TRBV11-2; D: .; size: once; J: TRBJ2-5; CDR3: CASSLVGSDQETQYF; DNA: TGTGCCAGCAGCTTAGTAGGGTCGGACCAAGAGACCCAGTACTTC
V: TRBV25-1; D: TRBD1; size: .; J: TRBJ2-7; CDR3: CASSPFSGQLYEQYF; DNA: TGTGCCAGCAGTCCCTTCTCGGGACAGCTTTACGAGCAGTACTTC
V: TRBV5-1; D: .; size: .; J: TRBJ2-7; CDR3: CASSPVGYSSYEQYF; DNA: TGCGCCAGCAGCCCGGTGGGTTATAGCTCCTACGAGCAGTACTTC
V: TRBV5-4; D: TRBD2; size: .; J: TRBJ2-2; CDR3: CASSPSEGGGLSSGELFF; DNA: TGTGCCAGCAGCCCCTCAGAGGGCGGGGGGCTTTCCTCCGGGGAGCTGTTTTTT
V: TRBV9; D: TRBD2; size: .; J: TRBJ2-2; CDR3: CASSVAGGTGELFF; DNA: TGTGCCAGCAGCGTAGCGGGGGGAACCGGGGAGCTGTTTTTT
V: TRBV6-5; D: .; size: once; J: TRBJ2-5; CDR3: CASSYPGKETQYF; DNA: TGTGCCAGCAGTTACCCTGGAAAGGAGACCCAGTACTTC
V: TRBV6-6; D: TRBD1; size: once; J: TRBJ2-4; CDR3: CASSYVVGQGADIQYF; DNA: TGTGCCAGCAGTTACGTAGTGGGGCAGGGGGCGGACATTCAGTACTTC
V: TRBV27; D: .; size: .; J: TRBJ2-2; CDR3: CASSLKRAGELFF; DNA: TGTGCCAGCAGCCTTAAGCGGGCCGGGGAGCTGTTTTTT
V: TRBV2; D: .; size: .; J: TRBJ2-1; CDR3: CASTGDAVSYNEQFF; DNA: TGTGCCAGCACCGGGGATGCGGTCTCCTACAATGAGCAGTTCTTC
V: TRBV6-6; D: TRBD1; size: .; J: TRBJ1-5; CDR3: CASSPGQGARQPQHF; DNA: TGTGCCAGCAGTCCCGGACAGGGGGCAAGGCAGCCCCAGCATTTT
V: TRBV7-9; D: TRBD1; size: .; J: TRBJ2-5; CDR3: CASTDRGETQYF; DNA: TGTGCCAGCACCGACAGGGGGGAGACCCAGTACTTC
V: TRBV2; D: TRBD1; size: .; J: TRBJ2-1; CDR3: CASRARDRGHNEQFF; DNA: TGTGCCAGCAGGGCCCGGGACAGGGGTCACAATGAGCAGTTCTTC
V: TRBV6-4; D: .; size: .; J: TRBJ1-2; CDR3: CASSDGFNGYTF; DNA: TGTGCCAGCAGTGACGGGTTTAATGGCTACACCTTC
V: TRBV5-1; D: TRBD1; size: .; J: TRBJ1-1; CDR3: CASSGTRTGLSVGTEAFF; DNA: TGCGCCAGCAGCGGGACGAGGACAGGGCTTAGTGTAGGGACTGAAGCTTTCTTT
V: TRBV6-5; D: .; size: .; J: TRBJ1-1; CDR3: CASSPGVEAFF; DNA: TGTGCCAGCAGCCCGGGCGTTGAAGCTTTCTTT
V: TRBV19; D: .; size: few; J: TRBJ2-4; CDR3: CASTPGLGNIQYF; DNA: TGTGCCAGTACCCCGGGACTTGGTAACATTCAGTACTTC
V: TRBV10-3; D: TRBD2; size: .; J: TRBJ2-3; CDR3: CAIREGGTDTQYF; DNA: TGTGCCATCCGGGAGGGGGGCACAGATACGCAGTATTTT
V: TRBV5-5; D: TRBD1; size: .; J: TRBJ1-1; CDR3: CASSGTGMNTEAFF; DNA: TGTGCCAGCAGCGGGACAGGGATGAACACTGAAGCTTTCTTT
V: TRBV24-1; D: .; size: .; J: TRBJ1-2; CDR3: CATSPDSPSGGYTF; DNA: TGTGCCACCAGTCCGGACAGCCCTAGTGGTGGCTACACCTTC
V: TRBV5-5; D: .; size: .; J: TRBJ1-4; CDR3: CASSPGVSLVATNEKLFF; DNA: TGTGCCAGCAGCCCGGGCGTTTCCCTAGTTGCAACTAATGAAAAACTGTTTTTT
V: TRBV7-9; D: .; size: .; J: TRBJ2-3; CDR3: CASSGPGADTQYF; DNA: TGTGCCAGCAGCGGGCCAGGGGCAGATACGCAGTATTTT
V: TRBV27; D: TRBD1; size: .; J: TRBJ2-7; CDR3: CARRPGLRDSPYEQYF; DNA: TGTGCCAGGAGGCCAGGGTTAAGGGACAGTCCCTACGAGCAGTACTTC